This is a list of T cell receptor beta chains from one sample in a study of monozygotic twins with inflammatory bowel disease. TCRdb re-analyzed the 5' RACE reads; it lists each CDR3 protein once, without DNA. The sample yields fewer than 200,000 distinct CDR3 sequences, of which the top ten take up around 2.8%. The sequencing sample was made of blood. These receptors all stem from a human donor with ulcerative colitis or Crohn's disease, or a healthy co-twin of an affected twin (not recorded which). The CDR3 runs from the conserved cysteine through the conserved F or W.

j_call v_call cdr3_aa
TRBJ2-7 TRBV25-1 CASSPRDRINEQYF
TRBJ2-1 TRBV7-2 CASGPRGYNEQFF
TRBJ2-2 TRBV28 CASSDSGRNTGELFF
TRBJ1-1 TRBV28 CASTILGQEAFF
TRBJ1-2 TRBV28 CASSFRGGGYGYTF
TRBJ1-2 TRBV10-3 CAISLQGASNYGYTF
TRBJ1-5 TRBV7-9 CASSVDSGNQPQHF
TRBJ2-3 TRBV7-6 CASSALETGDSHTQYF
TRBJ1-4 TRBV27 CASSNFRGKGQTNEKLFF
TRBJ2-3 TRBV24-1 CATSDVTGQDTQYF
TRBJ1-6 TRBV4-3 CASSLRTQSNSPLHF
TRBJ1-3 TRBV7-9 CASTISGNTIYF
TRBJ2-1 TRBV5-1 CASSTDSGSYNEQFF
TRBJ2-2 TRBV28 CASRRQLNTGELFF
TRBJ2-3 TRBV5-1 CATAKREGADTQYF
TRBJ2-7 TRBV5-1 CASSFSNTSGPSYEQYF
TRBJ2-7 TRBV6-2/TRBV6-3 CASSRLAGGPWYEQYF
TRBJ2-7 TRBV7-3 CASSFTGQVGVEQYF
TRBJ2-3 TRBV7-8 CASSPIGSTDTQYF
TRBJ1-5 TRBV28 CASIEQRGDQPQHF
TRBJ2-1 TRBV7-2 CASSLRSSSDEQFF
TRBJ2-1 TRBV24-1 CATSDAGTGLNNEQFF
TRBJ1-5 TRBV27 CASSLREGGQPQHF
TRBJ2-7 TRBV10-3 CATMLGVSSYEQYF
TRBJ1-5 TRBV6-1 CASSPGTGLNQPQHF
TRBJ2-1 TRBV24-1 CATSDARRGLGYNEQFF
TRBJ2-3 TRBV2 CASSGLHGGRAADTQYF
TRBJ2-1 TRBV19 CASRPSRNNEQFF
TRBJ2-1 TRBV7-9 CASSFSAQGNEQFF
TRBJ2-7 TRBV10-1 CASSESGAVHEQYF
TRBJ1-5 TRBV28 CASSLSGIGIQPQHF